The entry below describes one TCR beta chain. The sample is drawn from a study of tumour-infiltrating T cells in Burkitt lymphoma. The method was immunoSEQ multiplex PCR; TCRdb's version includes in-frame clones alone and lacks a portion of them. There are around 520 clones in the sample; nearly 98% occur only once, and 6.5% to 7.5% lies in the top ten. Material for sequencing was tumor tissue. The TCR originated in a human donor with Burkitt lymphoma.

The chain's CDR3 is CASSPRTQGGDEKLFF. The CDR3 DNA follows: TGTGCCAGCTCACCCCGTACGCAGGGAGGAGATGAAAAACTGTTTTTT. The V and J genes are TRBV18 and TRBJ1-4; a possible D gene is TRBD1 (5 bases). Germline V gives CDR1 KGHSH, CDR2 LQKENI. This CDR3 comprises 16 residues. V lost 3 bases and J lost 6, with 17 bases in between.